The clone carrying this TCR beta chain was picked up one time. Antigen: not known. Regarding treatment: around 19 received Ad26.COV2.S at low or high dose, single or two shots; several received placebo; per-sample allocation not given. Material that was analyzed had been drawn on day 63 after the first vaccine or placebo injection. This sample is part of a study of Ad26.COV2.S vaccination and SARS-CoV-2 variants. Study-wide background: Doses of Ad26.COV2.S were injected into muscle once or twice, 56 days apart.

Produced via immunoSEQ multiplex PCR; TCRdb's table is partial and in-frame only. The sample includes about 400,000 clones, 70% to 90% of them seen just once. Germline V gene data show CDR1 as SGHRS and CDR2 as YFSETQ. The CDR3 covers 14 residues. V was clipped by 4 bases and J by 7 bases, with 14 bases between them. Points from the study as a whole: Using TCR breadth and depth analyses may have led to underestimated total T cell responses.

This receptor was obtained from a person between 18 and 65 years old who received the Ad26.COV2.S COVID-19 vaccine or a placebo. The V and J genes are TRBV5-1 and TRBJ1-4; D call uncertain. Sequenced here: peripheral blood, sampled in a trial of Ad26.COV2.S vaccine versus placebo. Here the CDR3 reads CASSPIQAGEKLFF. DNA for the CDR3: TGCGCCAGCAGCCCGATCCAGGCGGGTGAAAAACTGTTTTTT.